The present entry profiles one TCR beta chain with its context. No antigen is known for it. TCRdb's copy holds only in-frame clones and misses some; the assay was immunoSEQ multiplex PCR. This sample has under 400,000 clones, with around 87% found just once. Treatment meaning: about 20 received Ad26.COV2.S at low or high dose, single or two shots; a few received placebo; per-sample allocation not given. The study sampled participants on day 63 after the first vaccine or placebo injection. The data were taken from a study of Ad26.COV2.S vaccination and SARS-CoV-2 variants. Background on the study: Donor allocation was to the COV1001 Ad26.COV2.S trial arm. Each vaccinee took Ad26.COV2.S intramuscularly, once or twice 56 days apart.

Study observations and caveats: Estimates derived from TCR breadth and depth analyses may have underestimated total T cell responses. Vaccine recipients posted higher spike-specific TCR breadth than their placebo counterparts.

V was shortened by 1 base and J by 8 bases, with 11 bases between the two germline ends. The CDR3 has 13 amino acids. The rearrangement links TRBV12-3 or TRBV12-4 to TRBJ1-2, with no clear D. This sequence originates from a person aged 18-60 years who received the Ad26.COV2.S COVID-19 vaccine or a placebo. Sequences were derived from peripheral blood, sampled in a trial of Ad26.COV2.S vaccine versus placebo. This CDR3 is CASSLDGPWGYTF. CDR3 DNA: TGTGCCAGCAGTTTAGACGGGCCTTGGGGCTACACCTTC.